The present T cell receptor beta chain was sequenced within a study of T cell responses to AZD1222 COVID-19 vaccine. Study findings and constraints: No day 14 peak samples; only post-peak repertoires were characterized. Just a handful of AZD1222 recipients tested seropositive at baseline. Clonal diversity was possibly underestimated, and the donors were mostly white British, with more females. After two AZD1222 doses, spike-specific TCR breadth and depth rose versus day 0.

Germline CDR1 and CDR2: SGHRS and YFSETQ. CDR3 length: 16 amino acids. Trimming stripped 0 bases from V and 0 bases from J, with 11 bases between. As regards this clone: Its antigen is currently unknown.

The table came from immunoSEQ multiplex PCR; TCRdb's copy has only in-frame clones and leaves some out. The sample records about 99,000 clones, about 90% being singletons. The material sequenced was peripheral blood, taken on day 0 of AZD1222 vaccination. The TCR comes from an adult in good health. The chain carries TRBV5-1 and TRBJ2-3; D not certain. The CDR3 DNA reads as TGCGCCAGCAGCTTGGAGGGTCGTACTAGCACAGATACGCAGTATTTT. It codes for CASSLEGRTSTDTQYF.